The 6 T cell receptor beta chains listed next were all sequenced from one sample in a study of blood T cell repertoires in COVID-19. Here immunoSEQ multiplex PCR was the method, and the copy in TCRdb shows in-frame clones only, minus some. The table shows approximately 150,000 clones, with roughly 87% occurring only once. The material sequenced was peripheral blood. The receptors originated from a woman aged 55-70 years who had recovered from COVID-19.

The V and J genes are TRBV4-3 and TRBJ1-2; 7 nucleotides match TRBD1. Trimming at V came to 0 bases and at J to 5 bases, leaving 6 bases not matched to a gene. This CDR3 has 15 residues. CDR1 is LGHNA and CDR2 is YSLEER in the germline V gene. The CDR3 loop reads CASSQEREQGYGYTF. CDR3 nucleotide sequence: TGCGCCAGCAGCCAAGAGCGGGAACAGGGGTATGGCTACACCTTC.

V usage is TRBV28 and J usage is TRBJ2-1, with D possibly being TRBD1 (7 bases). Germline V gene lookup returns CDR1 MDHEN and CDR2 SYDVKM. CDR3 length: 14 amino acids. V lost 6 bases to trimming and J lost 4 bases, with 13 bases between them. CDR3 loop: CASRKGAGYNEQFF. For the CDR3, the DNA is TGTGCCAGCAGAAAGGGGGCGGGGTACAATGAGCAGTTCTTC. Full variable domain (missing parts from reference TRBV28 and TRBJ2-1): DVKVTQSSRYLVKRTGEKVFLECVQDMDHENMFWYRQDPGLGLRLIYFSYDVKMKEKGDIPEGYSVSREKKERFSLILESASTNQTSMYLCASRKGAGYNEQFFGPGTRLTVL.

The rearrangement uses TRBV24-1 and TRBJ2-3; tentatively, D is TRBD1 (5 bases). Trimming shortened V by 5 bases and J by 3 bases, and 14 bases separated the two germline ends. The CDR3 extends over 15 amino acids. Germline loops: CDR1 KGHDR, CDR2 SFDVKD. CDR3: CATSGTGRATDTQYF. The DNA of the CDR3 is TGTGCCACCAGTGGAACAGGCCGCGCGACAGATACGCAGTATTTT.

The V call is TRBV5-5, the J call TRBJ1-3; no reliable D call. V shed 0 bases and J shed 0 bases, with 7 bases lying between them. Germline V lookup: CDR1 SGHKS, CDR2 YYEKEE (reference sequence). This CDR3 has 15 residues. The CDR3, as DNA: TGTGCCAGCAGCTTGGACGGGTACTCTGGAAACACCATATATTTT. Its translation: CASSLDGYSGNTIYF. The complete variable domain, with remaining parts taken from reference TRBV5-5 and TRBJ1-3, reads DAGVTQSPTHLIKTRGQQVTLRCSPISGHKSVSWYQQVLGQGPQFIFQYYEKEERGRGNFPDRFSARQFPNYSSELNVNALLLGDSALYLCASSLDGYSGNTIYFGEGSWLTVV.

This chain links TRBV24-1 with TRBJ2-2; a possible D gene is TRBD2 (6 bases). V was clipped by 4 bases and J by 4 bases, with 21 bases between them. CDR1 is KGHDR, CDR2 SFDVKD, per germline. The CDR3 length is 18 residues. The CDR3 DNA follows: TGTGCCACCAGTGACCCTTACGGGGGAATCGGGATCACCGGGGAGCTGTTTTTT. Translation: CATSDPYGGIGITGELFF.

The J gene is TRBJ2-3, the V gene TRBV24-1; possible D gene TRBD1, 6 bases. Germline CDR1 is KGHDR and CDR2 is SFDVKD. Deletions cut 7 bases from V and 2 bases from J, with 15 bases between. There are 15 residues in the CDR3. The CDR3 coding sequence is TGTGCCACCAGCCCTCGGACAGCCCACACAGATACGCAGTATTTT. This encodes CATSPRTAHTDTQYF.